The 21 T cell receptor beta chains below all came from one sample that was sequenced in a study of blood T cell repertoires in COVID-19 (dated by TCRdb to the early 2020s). The library was generated by the immunoSEQ multiplex PCR assay. In TCRdb, the immuneACCESS table is reduced to in-frame sequences with V and J assigned. These tables do not hold every clone; where another copy was compared, an unresolved V gene accounts for under half, and the others remain unexplained. The sample table records 250,000 to 300,000 clones; around 90% of these occur just once. The top ten hold 2% to 2.5% of the sample. Sequenced sample: PBMCs or T cells enriched from blood (not recorded which). Receptor source: a woman aged 55-70 years in a cohort exposed to, infected with or recovered from COVID-19 (not recorded which).

This clone was detected once. The chain carries TRBV24-1 and TRBJ2-7; 9 bases line up with TRBD1. The trim removed 2 bases at V and 2 bases at J, leaving 3 bases unmatched. Germline CDR1 reads KGHDR; CDR2 reads SFDVKD. The CDR3 length is 15 residues. The CDR3 reads CATSDSGTGTYEQYF. Here the CDR3 DNA reads TGTGCCACCAGTGATTCGGGGACAGGGACCTACGAGCAGTACTTC.

The genes are TRBV27 and TRBJ2-1, with 9 positions matching TRBD1. This CDR3 comprises 16 residues. The J segment lost 9 bases and the V segment lost 4 bases, leaving 13 bases of the junction unmatched. Germline values: CDR1 MNHEY, CDR2 SMNVEV (reference sequence). The CDR3 DNA reads as TGTGCCAGCAGTTCCTGGGGGGACAGGGTAAGGGGTGAGCAGTTCTTC. It is translated as CASSSWGDRVRGEQFF.

This chain uses TRBV27 with TRBJ2-7; TRBD2 agrees at 8 bases. Looked up from germline, CDR1 is MNHEY and CDR2 is SMNVEV (reference sequence). With 2 bases clipped from V and 4 bases from J, the junction kept 10 bases outside the gene matches. The CDR3 covers 16 residues. CDR3 sequence: CASSLERSGRAYEQYF. The DNA of the CDR3 is TGTGCCAGCAGTTTAGAAAGAAGCGGGAGAGCTTACGAGCAGTACTTC.

CDR3 sequence (DNA): TGTGCCAGCACCCGCGGGGGAAACACTGAAGCTTTCTTT. Residues: CASTRGGNTEAFF. The chain has TRBV6-5 and TRBJ1-1, with D possibly being TRBD1 (5 bases). Trimming cost V 7 bases and J 2 bases, with 11 bases left between them. CDR1 and CDR2 from the germline V gene are MNHEY and SVGAGI. The CDR3 has 13 residues.

The chain recombines TRBV11-2 with TRBJ2-5; 7 bases are shared with TRBD1. V gave up 1 base and J gave up 0 bases; unmatched junction bases: 11. Germline CDR1 and CDR2: SGHAT and FQNNGV. The CDR3 extends over 18 amino acids. This CDR3 is CASSLGIPGQIYQETQYF. The CDR3 DNA is TGTGCCAGCAGCTTAGGGATTCCGGGACAGATTTACCAAGAGACCCAGTACTTC.

V gene TRBV30 combines with J gene TRBJ2-7; 10 bases match TRBD2. The germline V gene encodes CDR1 GTSNPN and CDR2 SVGIG (reference sequence). The junction had 7 bases not matched to a gene; V was cut back by 4 bases and J by 4 bases. This CDR3 region has 14 residues. The DNA for the CDR3 is TGTGCCTGGAAGAGCGGGAGGGCAGGGTACGAGCAGTACTTC. This gives the protein CAWKSGRAGYEQYF.

The chain uses TRBV6-1 and TRBJ2-1; 12 positions match TRBD1. V shed 2 bases and J 10 bases; nucleotides not matched to a gene: 6. The germline gives CDR1 MNHNS, CDR2 SASEGT. This CDR3 has 15 residues. The CDR3, as DNA: TGTGCCAGCAGTGAAATGGGACAGGGGGCGGGCGAGCAGTTCTTC. Residues: CASSEMGQGAGEQFF.

The chain links TRBV19 to TRBJ1-1; D is possibly TRBD1 (5 bases). V lost 6 bases and J lost 7, with 15 bases in between. The CDR3 runs to 13 residues. The germline CDR1 and CDR2 sequences are LNHDA and SQIVND (reference sequence). The CDR3, as DNA: TGTGCCAGTAGCCGGAGGGGTTACAGTGAAGCTTTCTTT. This gives the protein CASSRRGYSEAFF.

The chain uses TRBV10-3 and TRBJ2-7; maybe TRBD1 (5 bases). Trimming pared 8 bases from V and 0 bases from J, leaving 17 bases between. The V gene's germline CDR1 is ENHRY and CDR2 SYGVKD. The CDR3 totals 15 residues. CDR3 protein: CAIGSSTAISYEQYF. The CDR3, as DNA: TGTGCCATCGGATCCTCGACAGCAATCTCCTACGAGCAGTACTTC.

The genes are TRBV10-1 and TRBJ1-1, with D possibly matching TRBD1 (5 bases). Germline V gene data show CDR1 as WNHNN and CDR2 as SYGVQD (reference sequence). CDR3 length: 14 amino acids. Trimming removed 3 bases from V and 4 bases from J, with 12 bases in between. CDR3 DNA: TGCGCCAGCAGTGACCGGGACTGGGGCACTGAAGCTTTCTTT. Amino acids: CASSDRDWGTEAFF.

V gene TRBV5-1 combines with J gene TRBJ2-7; 11 bases are a match to TRBD2. CDR3 length: 19 residues. The trim removed 1 base at V and 1 base at J, leaving 13 bases unmatched. In germline, CDR1 is SGHRS, CDR2 YFSETQ. CDR3 sequence: CASSLRPPTSGTASYEQYF. The CDR3 bases are TGCGCCAGCAGCTTGAGGCCCCCGACTAGCGGGACTGCTTCCTACGAGCAGTACTTC. The full variable domain, completed using reference TRBV5-1 and TRBJ2-7, is KAGVTQTPRYLIKTRGQQVTLSCSPISGHRSVSWYQQTPGQGLQFLFEYFSETQRNKGNFPGRFSGRQFSNSRSEMNVSTLELGDSALYLCASSLRPPTSGTASYEQYFGPGTRLTVT.

The V gene is TRBV10-3, the J gene TRBJ2-4; TRBD1 is a possible D gene (5 bases). There are 17 residues in the CDR3. Germline loops: CDR1 ENHRY, CDR2 SYGVKD. Deletions cut 2 bases from V and 0 bases from J, with 14 bases between. The CDR3 DNA reads as TGTGCCATCAGTGAGGGGCAGGGCCAACTAGCCAAAAACATTCAGTACTTC. Translated, it gives CAISEGQGQLAKNIQYF.

A remark on this clone: Other DNA sequences in the same sample also yield this CDR3. The J gene is TRBJ2-1, the V gene TRBV3-1 (or the pseudogene TRBV3-2), with 7 bases aligning to TRBD2. J was trimmed by 1 base and V by 2 bases; bases with no gene match: 2. The CDR3 covers 15 residues. CDR1 LGHDT and CDR2 YNNKEL come from the germline V gene (reference sequence). CDR3 in amino acids: CASSQRGGSYNEQFF. The CDR3 DNA is TGTGCCAGCAGCCAAAGGGGAGGGTCCTACAATGAGCAGTTCTTC.

V is TRBV5-1 and J is TRBJ1-5; tentative D call: TRBD1 (6 bases). The CDR3 spans 16 residues. Germline CDR1 reads SGHRS; CDR2 reads YFSETQ. The V and J ends lost 0 bases and 4 bases respectively, with 14 bases between them. The CDR3 reads CASSLDPDSRNQPQHF. The CDR3 DNA is TGCGCCAGCAGCTTGGACCCGGACAGTCGTAATCAGCCCCAGCATTTT.

The chain couples TRBV28 to TRBJ2-7, with 7 bases identical to TRBD1. Germline V lookup: CDR1 MDHEN, CDR2 SYDVKM. V lost 8 bases and J lost 7; bases outside the gene matches: 14. The CDR3 extends over 14 amino acids. CDR3 coding DNA: TGTGCCAGCCGCAGGGGGACGAGGGGGCAAGAGCAGTACTTC. It yields the protein CASRRGTRGQEQYF.

The chain has TRBV13 and TRBJ1-1; D remains unclear. This CDR3 is built from 14 residues. Germline V gene lookup returns CDR1 PRHDT and CDR2 FYEKMQ (reference sequence). The V and J ends lost 2 bases and 1 base respectively, with 8 bases between them. CDR3 protein: CASSLSARNTEAFF. The CDR3 DNA follows: TGTGCCAGCAGCTTAAGCGCAAGGAACACTGAAGCTTTCTTT.

This chain links TRBV5-1 with TRBJ2-5; 9 bases align to TRBD1. The CDR3 consists of 15 residues. Germline values: CDR1 SGHRS, CDR2 YFSETQ. Trimming cost V 0 bases and J 0 bases; bases outside gene matches: 0. The chain's CDR3 is CASSLGDRDQETQYF. CDR3 in DNA: TGCGCCAGCAGCTTGGGGGACAGGGACCAAGAGACCCAGTACTTC. Looking up the rest from reference TRBV5-1 and TRBJ2-5 gives the full variable domain: KAGVTQTPRYLIKTRGQQVTLSCSPISGHRSVSWYQQTPGQGLQFLFEYFSETQRNKGNFPGRFSGRQFSNSRSEMNVSTLELGDSALYLCASSLGDRDQETQYFGPGTRLLVL.

This clone is a singleton in its sample. This rearrangement joins TRBV7-9 to TRBJ2-1, with 8 nucleotides matching TRBD1. Germline assignment: CDR1 SEHNR and CDR2 FQNEAQ (reference sequence). The V gene end was trimmed by 3 bases and the J gene end by 6 bases; junction bases not matched to a gene: 7. The CDR3 consists of 15 residues. CDR3 protein: CASSFPRQGSNEQFF. CDR3 bases: TGTGCCAGCAGCTTTCCCCGACAGGGGAGCAATGAGCAGTTCTTC.

The chain carries TRBV2 and TRBJ1-6, with TRBD1 as a possible D gene (6 bases). Trimming stripped 6 bases from V and 10 bases from J, with 19 bases between. The length of the CDR3 is 15 residues. Germline CDR1 is SNHLY and CDR2 is FYNNEI. The CDR3 nucleotides read TGTGCCAGCAGCGCCCTACAGGGCCCGGTGTCACCCCTCCACTTT. Its translation: CASSALQGPVSPLHF.

This clone has a single count. The rearrangement uses TRBV30 and TRBJ2-5, with a tentative D call TRBD2 (6 bases). This CDR3 is 16 amino acids long. With 2 bases removed from V and 2 bases from J, the gap between germline ends came to 18 bases. In germline, CDR1 is GTSNPN, CDR2 SVGIG (reference sequence). CDR3 residues: CAWSRGTRSPQETQYF. Written as DNA, the CDR3 is TGTGCCTGGAGTAGAGGGACTCGCTCACCGCAAGAGACCCAGTACTTC.

The rearrangement links TRBV11-2 to TRBJ2-1, with 9 bases matching TRBD2. The CDR3 extends over 15 amino acids. The V and J ends lost 6 bases and 8 bases, in that order; junction bases with no gene match: 11. In germline, CDR1 is SGHAT, CDR2 FQNNGV. For the CDR3, the DNA is TGTGCCAGCAGGAGTACTAGCGGGTTGGGGGATGAGCAGTTCTTC. It codes for CASRSTSGLGDEQFF.